The 22 T cell receptor beta chains below all came from one sample that was sequenced in a study of cytomegalovirus exposure and HLA in healthy donors. The PCR had 60 Vbeta and 13 Jbeta primers. TCRdb's copy holds only in-frame clones and misses some; the assay was immunoSEQ multiplex PCR. The sample lists 99,000 or so clones; approximately 69% were seen once. The specimen was PBMCs. The source of these receptors is a man younger than 45 in good health and CMV-seronegative.

The chain uses TRBV5-1 and TRBJ2-5; 10 bases are shared with TRBD1. CDR1 is SGHRS, CDR2 YFSETQ, per germline. V gave up 4 bases and J gave up 1 base; unmatched junction bases: 7. The CDR3 is made up of 16 amino acids. CDR3 loop: CASSTRTGGPQETQYF. Written as DNA, the CDR3 is TGCGCCAGCAGCACCCGGACAGGGGGTCCCCAAGAGACCCAGTACTTC.

The genes are TRBV11-3 and TRBJ2-2; D is uncertain. The V and J ends lost 0 bases and 1 base respectively, with 3 bases between them. CDR3 length equals 14 residues. Germline CDR1 SGHNT, CDR2 YENEEA. The CDR3 coding sequence is TGTGCCAGCAGCTTAGACAGGAACACCGGGGAGCTGTTTTTT. It yields the protein CASSLDRNTGELFF. Filled out from reference TRBV11-3 and TRBJ2-2, the complete variable domain reads EAGVVQSPRYKIIEKKQPVAFWCNPISGHNTLYWYLQNLGQGPELLIRYENEEAVDDSQLPKDRFSAERLKGVDSTLKIQPAELGDSAVYLCASSLDRNTGELFFGEGSRLTVL.

The chain is built from TRBV2 and TRBJ2-7; TRBD1 might be the D (6 bases). CDR1 and CDR2 (germline): SNHLY, FYNNEI. V shed 7 bases and J shed 5 bases, with 15 bases lying between them. CDR3 length: 13 residues. CDR3 amino acids: CASNRGSLNEQYF. CDR3 DNA sequence: TGTGCCAGCAATAGGGGGAGCCTAAACGAGCAGTACTTC.

The gene calls are TRBV7-9 and TRBJ2-7, with 10 bases matching TRBD2. Germline CDR1 reads SEHNR; CDR2 reads FQNEAQ (reference sequence). V was pared by 5 bases and J by 1 base, with 14 bases of the junction left unmatched. The CDR3 loop spans 18 amino acids. DNA for the CDR3: TGTGCCAGCAGCCCGGGACGGAAAGCGGGAGGGCCGTCCTACGAGCAGTACTTC. This encodes CASSPGRKAGGPSYEQYF.

CDR3 nucleotide sequence: TGCGCCAGCACCCGCCCAGGGGAGCTAGGCAATGAGCAGTTCTTC. Its translation is CASTRPGELGNEQFF. The J gene is TRBJ2-1, the V gene TRBV5-1; D is perhaps TRBD1 (6 bases). CDR3 length equals 15 residues. Germline loops: CDR1 SGHRS, CDR2 YFSETQ. V lost 6 bases and J lost 6, with 19 bases in between.

A single count supports this clone. The chain carries TRBV14 and TRBJ2-7; TRBD1 aligns across 7 bases. CDR3 length: 15 amino acids. The V segment lost 0 bases and the J segment 4 bases; nucleotides outside the gene matches: 6. Germline V gene lookup returns CDR1 SGHDN and CDR2 FVKESK. CDR3 loop: CASSQDMRQGYEQYF. CDR3 DNA sequence: TGTGCCAGCAGCCAAGATATGAGACAGGGTTACGAGCAGTACTTC.

The chain is built from TRBV6-6 and TRBJ1-1, with TRBD1 as a possible D gene (5 bases). The CDR3 is made up of 15 amino acids. The V end was cut by 6 bases, the J end by 1 base, with 15 bases between. The germline V gene encodes CDR1 MNHNY and CDR2 SVGAGI (reference sequence). CDR3 sequence (DNA): TGTGCCAGCAGGCGGCAGGGCAGCCCGAACACTGAAGCTTTCTTT. This sequence encodes CASRRQGSPNTEAFF.

The chain joins TRBV7-2 to TRBJ2-7; TRBD1 matches 9 bases. The ends lost 8 bases at V and 6 bases at J; junction bases unmatched: 5. Germline lookup yields CDR1 SGHTA and CDR2 FQGNSA. The CDR3 totals 12 residues. The CDR3 DNA is TGTGCCAGCCGGGACAGGGATCGCGAGCAGTACTTC. Translation gives CASRDRDREQYF.

The J gene is TRBJ2-1, the V gene TRBV7-8; D ambiguous. Between the trimmed V and J ends, which lost 5 bases and 4 bases, there was a span of 6 bases. The CDR3 has 12 residues. Per the germline V gene, CDR1 is SGHVS and CDR2 is FQNEAQ. The CDR3 sequence: CASSQSYNEQFF. CDR3 in DNA: TGTGCCAGCAGCCAATCATACAATGAGCAGTTCTTC. Complete variable domain (other parts from reference TRBV7-8 and TRBJ2-1): GAGVSQSPRYKVAKRGQDVALRCDPISGHVSLFWYQQALGQGPEFLTYFQNEAQLDKSGLPSDRFFAERPEGSVSTLKIQRTQQEDSAVYLCASSQSYNEQFFGPGTRLTVL.

The chain is built from TRBV5-1 and TRBJ2-3; 9 nucleotides align to TRBD2. Germline CDR1 is SGHRS and CDR2 is YFSETQ. Germline trimming cut 0 bases from V and 1 base from J; bases unmatched to any gene: 3. The CDR3 spans 16 residues. DNA for the CDR3: TGCGCCAGCAGCTTGGGACTAGCGGCACGCACAGATACGCAGTATTTT. Amino acid sequence: CASSLGLAARTDTQYF.

The chain combines TRBV5-6 with TRBJ2-3, with 8 bases identical to TRBD2. The CDR3 consists of 15 residues. With V trimmed by 7 bases and J by 5 bases, 12 bases remained unmatched. Germline values: CDR1 SGHDT, CDR2 YYEEEE. The DNA of the CDR3 is TGTGCCAGCCATTATGAGACGGGAGGGCGAGATACGCAGTATTTT. This encodes CASHYETGGRDTQYF. Variable domain in full (rest from reference TRBV5-6 and TRBJ2-3): DAGVTQSPTHLIKTRGQQVTLRCSPKSGHDTVSWYQQALGQGPQFIFQYYEEEERQRGNFPDRFSGHQFPNYSSELNVNALLLGDSALYLCASHYETGGRDTQYFGPGTRLTVL.

This clone was picked up a small number of times. The genes are TRBV27 and TRBJ1-5; D uncertain. Germline V lookup: CDR1 MNHEY, CDR2 SMNVEV (reference sequence). V was pared by 9 bases and J by 3 bases, with 18 bases between. This CDR3 is built from 15 residues. The CDR3 DNA sequence: TGTGCCAGTCGATCGGTCTCGGGGATCAATCAGCCCCAGCATTTT. Translated: CASRSVSGINQPQHF.

Only a few counts were recorded for this clone. CDR3 in DNA: TGTGCCAGCAGCTTGGATCGGTTAACGGGTTCTAGCACAGATACGCAGTATTTT. It translates to CASSLDRLTGSSTDTQYF. The chain uses TRBV5-4 and TRBJ2-3; no reliable D call. The V gene lost 0 bases and the J gene lost 0 bases, with 17 bases spanning the gap. The CDR3 loop spans 18 amino acids. The V gene's germline CDR1 is SGHNT and CDR2 YYREEE (reference sequence).

This clone showed up just a few times. This chain connects TRBV28 to TRBJ1-5; D unclear. The CDR3 contains 16 residues. With 7 bases removed from V and 0 bases from J, the gap between germline ends came to 16 bases. Germline CDR1 MDHEN, CDR2 SYDVKM. For the CDR3, the DNA is TGTGCCAGCACCCAAACGGGGTATTATAGCAATCAGCCCCAGCATTTT. Its translation is CASTQTGYYSNQPQHF.

The chain uses TRBV5-8 and TRBJ2-1; 7 nucleotides agree with TRBD1. Trimming cost V 2 bases and J 3 bases; bases outside gene matches: 2. CDR3 length: 14 residues. Per germline, CDR1 SGHTS and CDR2 YDEGEE. The CDR3 DNA follows: TGTGCCAGCAGCTTCCGGGACAGCTACAATGAGCAGTTCTTC. Its protein is CASSFRDSYNEQFF.

The CDR3 sequence is CASSLAANTEAFF. The CDR3 nucleotides read TGTGCCAGCAGCTTAGCGGCGAACACTGAAGCTTTCTTT. The J gene is TRBJ1-1, the V gene TRBV7-2; no definite D call. Germline loops: CDR1 SGHTA, CDR2 FQGNSA. Trimming removed 0 bases at V and 1 base at J, with 3 bases between. The length of the CDR3 is 13 residues.

The rearrangement links TRBV6-1 to TRBJ2-7; D remains ambiguous. Trimming shortened V by 5 bases and J by 6 bases, and 17 bases separated the two germline ends. Germline V gives CDR1 MNHNS, CDR2 SASEGT. The CDR3 sequence is 14 residues long. The chain's CDR3 is CASSPVYLLLEQYF. The CDR3 bases are TGTGCCAGCAGTCCAGTTTACCTACTACTCGAGCAGTACTTC.

The chain is built from TRBV5-4 and TRBJ2-1, with TRBD2 identical over 8 bases. This CDR3 comprises 14 residues. J lost 7 bases, V lost 4 bases, and 7 bases had no gene match. Germline values: CDR1 SGHNT, CDR2 YYREEE (reference sequence). DNA for the CDR3: TGTGCCAGCAGCGGGGACGGGAGGGATAATGAGCAGTTCTTC. Its protein product is CASSGDGRDNEQFF.

The chain has TRBV7-2 and TRBJ1-4; 8 nucleotides agree with TRBD1. Trimming cost V 5 bases and J 8 bases; bases outside gene matches: 7. Germline values: CDR1 SGHTA, CDR2 FQGNSA. The CDR3 contains 14 residues. CDR3 region: CASSRGTGGEKLFF. DNA of the CDR3: TGTGCCAGCAGCCGCGGGACAGGTGGAGAAAAACTGTTTTTT.

The chain carries TRBV19 and TRBJ2-5, with 11 bases matching TRBD1. The CDR3 loop spans 14 amino acids. Trimming removed 5 bases from V and 5 bases from J; junction bases left unmatched: 4. The germline V gene has CDR1 LNHDA and CDR2 SQIVND (reference sequence). The DNA of the CDR3 is TGTGCCAGTAGTTGGGACAGGGGGGGGGAGACCCAGTACTTC. This translates into CASSWDRGGETQYF.

This clone was observed a single time. The chain carries TRBV7-6 and TRBJ2-1; D not resolved. Germline CDR1 SGHVS, CDR2 FNYEAQ. V lost 2 bases, J lost 6 bases, and 8 bases lay in between. The CDR3 length is 13 residues. CDR3 nucleotides: TGTGCCAGCAGCTTATCGCACTTCAATGAGCAGTTCTTC. Its translation: CASSLSHFNEQFF.

This sequence joins TRBV9 and TRBJ2-1; 10 bases fit TRBD2. Germline trimming cut 0 bases from V and 10 bases from J; bases unmatched to any gene: 7. The CDR3 contains 15 residues. Germline V lookup: CDR1 SGDLS, CDR2 YYNGEE. The DNA for the CDR3 is TGTGCCAGCAGCGTAGAAGCGGGAGGGCCTAGGGAGCAGTTCTTC. Its translation: CASSVEAGGPREQFF.